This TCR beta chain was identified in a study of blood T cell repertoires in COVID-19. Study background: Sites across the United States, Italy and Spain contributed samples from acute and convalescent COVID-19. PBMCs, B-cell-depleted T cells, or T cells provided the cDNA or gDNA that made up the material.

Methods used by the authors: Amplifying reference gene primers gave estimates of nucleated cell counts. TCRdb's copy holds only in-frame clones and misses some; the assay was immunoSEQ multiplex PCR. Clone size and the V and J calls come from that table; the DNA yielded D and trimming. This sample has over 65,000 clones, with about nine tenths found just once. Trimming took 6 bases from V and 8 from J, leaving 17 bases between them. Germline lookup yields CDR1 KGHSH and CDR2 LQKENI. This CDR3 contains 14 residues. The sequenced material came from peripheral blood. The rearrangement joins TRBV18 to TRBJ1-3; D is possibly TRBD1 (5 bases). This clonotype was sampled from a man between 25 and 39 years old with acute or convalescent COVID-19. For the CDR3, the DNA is TGTGCCAGCTCCCCTGACAGCGCTGGGGACACCATATATTTT. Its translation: CASSPDSAGDTIYF.